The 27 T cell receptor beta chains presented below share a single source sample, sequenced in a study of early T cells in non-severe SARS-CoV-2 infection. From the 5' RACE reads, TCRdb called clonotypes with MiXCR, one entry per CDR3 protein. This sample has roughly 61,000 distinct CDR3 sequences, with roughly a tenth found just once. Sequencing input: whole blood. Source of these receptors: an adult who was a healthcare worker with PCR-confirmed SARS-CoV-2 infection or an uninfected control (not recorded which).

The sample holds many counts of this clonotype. The CDR3 is CSVPGLAQETQYF. The CDR3 DNA is TGCAGTGTTCCGGGACTAGCCCAAGAGACCCAGTACTTC. The chain couples TRBV20-1 to TRBJ2-5, with 9 bases lining up with TRBD2. V lost 7 bases, J lost 1 base, and 4 bases stayed unmatched. The CDR3 is made up of 13 amino acids. Per germline, CDR1 DFQATT and CDR2 SNEGSKA (reference sequence).

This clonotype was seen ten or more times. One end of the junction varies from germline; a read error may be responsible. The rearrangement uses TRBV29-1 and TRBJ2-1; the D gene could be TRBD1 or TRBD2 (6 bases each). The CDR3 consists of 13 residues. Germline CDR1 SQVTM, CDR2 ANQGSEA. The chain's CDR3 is CSVDSGSSNEQFF. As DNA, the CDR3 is TGCAGCGTGGACAGCGGGTCCTCCAATGAGCAGTTCTTC.

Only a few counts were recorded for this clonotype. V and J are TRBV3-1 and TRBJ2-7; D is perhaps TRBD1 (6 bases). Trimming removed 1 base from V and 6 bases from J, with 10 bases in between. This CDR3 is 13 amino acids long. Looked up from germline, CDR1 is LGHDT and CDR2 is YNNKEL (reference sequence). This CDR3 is CASSQVGGGEQYF. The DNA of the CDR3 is TGTGCCAGCAGCCAAGTTGGGGGCGGCGAGCAGTACTTC.

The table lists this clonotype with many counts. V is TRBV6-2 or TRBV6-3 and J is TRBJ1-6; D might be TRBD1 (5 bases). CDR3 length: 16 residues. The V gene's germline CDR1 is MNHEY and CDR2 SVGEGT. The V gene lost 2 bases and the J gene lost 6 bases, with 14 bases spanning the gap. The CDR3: CASSYRPPGGNSPLHF. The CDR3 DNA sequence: TGTGCCAGCAGTTACCGTCCGCCGGGGGGTAATTCACCCCTCCACTTT.

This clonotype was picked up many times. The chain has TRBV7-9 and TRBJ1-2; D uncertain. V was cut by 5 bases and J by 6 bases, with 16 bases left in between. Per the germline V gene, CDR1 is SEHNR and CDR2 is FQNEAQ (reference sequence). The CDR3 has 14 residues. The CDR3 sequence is CASSPMEATHGYTF. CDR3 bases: TGTGCCAGCAGCCCAATGGAGGCTACCCATGGCTACACCTTC.

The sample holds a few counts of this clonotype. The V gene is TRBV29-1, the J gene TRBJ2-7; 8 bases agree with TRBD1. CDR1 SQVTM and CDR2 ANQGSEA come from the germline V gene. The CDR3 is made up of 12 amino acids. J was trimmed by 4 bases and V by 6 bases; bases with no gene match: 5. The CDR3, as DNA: TGCAGCGTCTGGACAGGGATGTACGAGCAGTACTTC. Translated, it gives CSVWTGMYEQYF.

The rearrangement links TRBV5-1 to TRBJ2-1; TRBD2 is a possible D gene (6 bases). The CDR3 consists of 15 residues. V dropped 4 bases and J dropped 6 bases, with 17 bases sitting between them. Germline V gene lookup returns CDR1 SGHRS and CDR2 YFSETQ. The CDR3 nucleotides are TGCGCCAGCAGCAAACTAGCTGGGGGAATCAATGAGCAGTTCTTC. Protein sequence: CASSKLAGGINEQFF.

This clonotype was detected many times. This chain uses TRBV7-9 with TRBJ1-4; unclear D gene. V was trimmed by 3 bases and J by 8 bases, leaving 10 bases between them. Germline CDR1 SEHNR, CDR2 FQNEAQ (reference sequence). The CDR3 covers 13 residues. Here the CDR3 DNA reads TGTGCCAGCAGCTTGGATGTGTGGGAAAAACTGTTTTTT. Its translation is CASSLDVWEKLFF.

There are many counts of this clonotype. DNA of the CDR3: TGCGCCAGCAGCTTTTCGCAGGGGTCGAGGGAGACCCAGTACTTC. Its translation: CASSFSQGSRETQYF. J is TRBJ2-5 and V is TRBV5-1; the D gene is possibly TRBD1 (6 bases). This CDR3 is 15 amino acids long. In germline, CDR1 is SGHRS, CDR2 YFSETQ. V dropped 2 bases and J dropped 5 bases, with 16 bases sitting between them.

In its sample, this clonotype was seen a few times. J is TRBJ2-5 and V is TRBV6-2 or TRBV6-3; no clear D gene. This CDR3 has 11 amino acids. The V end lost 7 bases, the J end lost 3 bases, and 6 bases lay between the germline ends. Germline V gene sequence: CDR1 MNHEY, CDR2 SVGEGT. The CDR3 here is CASTDKETQYF. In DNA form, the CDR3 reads TGTGCCAGCACCGACAAAGAGACCCAGTACTTC.

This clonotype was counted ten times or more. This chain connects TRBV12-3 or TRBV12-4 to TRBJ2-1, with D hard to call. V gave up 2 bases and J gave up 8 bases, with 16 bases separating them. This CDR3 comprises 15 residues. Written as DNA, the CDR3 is TGTGCCAGCAGTTTAAATGCCTACCGAGTCGATGAGCAGTTCTTC. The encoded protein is CASSLNAYRVDEQFF.

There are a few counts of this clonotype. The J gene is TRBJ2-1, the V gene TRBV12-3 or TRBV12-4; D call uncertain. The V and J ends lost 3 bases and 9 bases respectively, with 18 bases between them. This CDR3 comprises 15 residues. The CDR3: CASSLMTTKPSEQFF. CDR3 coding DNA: TGTGCCAGCAGTTTGATGACAACAAAACCCAGTGAGCAGTTCTTC.

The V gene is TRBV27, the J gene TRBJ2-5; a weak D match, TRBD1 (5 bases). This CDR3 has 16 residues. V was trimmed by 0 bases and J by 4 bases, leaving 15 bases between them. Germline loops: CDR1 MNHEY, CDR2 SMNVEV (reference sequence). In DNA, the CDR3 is TGTGCCAGCAGTTTATCTGGTGCAGGGTTTCTAGAGACCCAGTACTTC. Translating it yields CASSLSGAGFLETQYF.

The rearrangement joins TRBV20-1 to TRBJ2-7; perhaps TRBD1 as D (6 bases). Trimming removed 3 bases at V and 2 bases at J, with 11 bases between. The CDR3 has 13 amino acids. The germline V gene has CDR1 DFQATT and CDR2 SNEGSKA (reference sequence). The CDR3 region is CSARTRDTYEQYF. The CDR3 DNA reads TGCAGTGCTAGGACACGGGACACCTACGAGCAGTACTTC.

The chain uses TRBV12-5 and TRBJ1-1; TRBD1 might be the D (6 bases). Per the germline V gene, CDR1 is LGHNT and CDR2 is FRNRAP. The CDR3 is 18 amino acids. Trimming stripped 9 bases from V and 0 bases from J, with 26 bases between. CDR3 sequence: CARDGLPPTRGMNTEAFF. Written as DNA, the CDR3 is TGTGCTAGGGATGGCCTCCCCCCTACAAGGGGGATGAACACTGAAGCTTTCTTT.

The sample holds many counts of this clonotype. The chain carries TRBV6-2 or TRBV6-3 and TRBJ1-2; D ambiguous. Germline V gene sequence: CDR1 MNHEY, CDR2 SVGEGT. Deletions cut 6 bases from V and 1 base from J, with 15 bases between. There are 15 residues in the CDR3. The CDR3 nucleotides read TGTGCCAGCAGAGGCGGTCAGCGCAGTAACTATGGCTACACCTTC. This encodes CASRGGQRSNYGYTF.

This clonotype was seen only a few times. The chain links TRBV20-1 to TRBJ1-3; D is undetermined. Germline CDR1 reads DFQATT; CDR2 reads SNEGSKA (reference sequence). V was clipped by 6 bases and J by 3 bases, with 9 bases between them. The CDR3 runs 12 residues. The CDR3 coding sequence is TGCAGTGCCCAGGACGGTGGAAACACCATATATTTT. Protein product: CSAQDGGNTIYF.

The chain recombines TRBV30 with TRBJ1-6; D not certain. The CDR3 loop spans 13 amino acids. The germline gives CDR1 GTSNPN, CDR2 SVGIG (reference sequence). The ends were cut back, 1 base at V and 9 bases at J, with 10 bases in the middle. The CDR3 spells CAWSDGFSSPLHF. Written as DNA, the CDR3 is TGTGCCTGGAGTGATGGATTTAGTTCACCCCTCCACTTT.

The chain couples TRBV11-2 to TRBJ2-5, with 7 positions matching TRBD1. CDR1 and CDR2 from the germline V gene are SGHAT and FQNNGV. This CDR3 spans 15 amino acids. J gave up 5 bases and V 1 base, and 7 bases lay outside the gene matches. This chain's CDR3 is CASSLAGTDYETQYF. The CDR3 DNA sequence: TGTGCCAGCAGCTTAGCCGGGACAGACTACGAGACCCAGTACTTC. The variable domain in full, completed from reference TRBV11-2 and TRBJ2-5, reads EAGVAQSPRYKIIEKRQSVAFWCNPISGHATLYWYQQILGQGPKLLIQFQNNGVVDDSQLPKDRFSAERLKGVDSTLKIQPAKLEDSAVYLCASSLAGTDYETQYFGPGTRLLVL.

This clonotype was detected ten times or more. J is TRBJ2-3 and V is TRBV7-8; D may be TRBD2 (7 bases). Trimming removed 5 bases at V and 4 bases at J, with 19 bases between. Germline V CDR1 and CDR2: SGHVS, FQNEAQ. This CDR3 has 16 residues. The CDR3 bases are TGTGCCAGCAGCCCCGGGCTTGGGGGGGCCCCAGATACGCAGTATTTT. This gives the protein CASSPGLGGAPDTQYF. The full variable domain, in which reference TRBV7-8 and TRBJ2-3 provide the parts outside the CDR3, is GAGVSQSPRYKVAKRGQDVALRCDPISGHVSLFWYQQALGQGPEFLTYFQNEAQLDKSGLPSDRFFAERPEGSVSTLKIQRTQQEDSAVYLCASSPGLGGAPDTQYFGPGTRLTVL.

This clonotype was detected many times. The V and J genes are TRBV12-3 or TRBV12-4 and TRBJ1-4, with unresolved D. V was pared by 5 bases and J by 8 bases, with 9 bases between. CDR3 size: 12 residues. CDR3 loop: CASSRTGEKLFF. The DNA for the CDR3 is TGTGCCAGCAGTCGGACGGGAGAAAAACTGTTTTTT.

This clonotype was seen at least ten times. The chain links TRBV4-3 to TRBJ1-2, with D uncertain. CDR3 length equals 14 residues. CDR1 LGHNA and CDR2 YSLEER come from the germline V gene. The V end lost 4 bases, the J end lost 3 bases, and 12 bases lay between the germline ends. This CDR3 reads CASSPILGDYGYTF. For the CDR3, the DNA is TGCGCCAGCAGCCCCATTTTAGGTGACTATGGCTACACCTTC.

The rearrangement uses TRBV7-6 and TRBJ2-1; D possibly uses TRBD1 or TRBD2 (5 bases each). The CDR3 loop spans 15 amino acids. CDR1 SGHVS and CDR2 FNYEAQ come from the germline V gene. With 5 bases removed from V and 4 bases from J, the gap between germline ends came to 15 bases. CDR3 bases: TGTGCCAGCAGCCGGGGCTCAGGACCTTACAATGAGCAGTTCTTC. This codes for CASSRGSGPYNEQFF.

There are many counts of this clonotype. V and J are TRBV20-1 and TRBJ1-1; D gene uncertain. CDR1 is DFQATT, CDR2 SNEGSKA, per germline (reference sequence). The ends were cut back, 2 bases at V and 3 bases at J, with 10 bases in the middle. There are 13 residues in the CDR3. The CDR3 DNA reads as TGCAGTGCTAGATCCGGTCGGGACACTGAAGCTTTCTTT. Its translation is CSARSGRDTEAFF.

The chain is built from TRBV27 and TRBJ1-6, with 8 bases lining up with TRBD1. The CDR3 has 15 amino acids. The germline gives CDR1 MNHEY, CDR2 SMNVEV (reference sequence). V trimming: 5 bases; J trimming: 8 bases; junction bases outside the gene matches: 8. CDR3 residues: CASSLHRGGDSPLHF. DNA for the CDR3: TGTGCCAGCAGTCTCCACAGGGGGGGGGATTCACCCCTCCACTTT.

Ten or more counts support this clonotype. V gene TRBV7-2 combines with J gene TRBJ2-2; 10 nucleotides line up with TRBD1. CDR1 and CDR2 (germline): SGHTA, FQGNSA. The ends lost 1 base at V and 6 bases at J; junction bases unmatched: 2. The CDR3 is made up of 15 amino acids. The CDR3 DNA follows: TGTGCCAGCAGCTTAGGACAGGGGGCCCCCGGGGAGCTGTTTTTT. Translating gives CASSLGQGAPGELFF.

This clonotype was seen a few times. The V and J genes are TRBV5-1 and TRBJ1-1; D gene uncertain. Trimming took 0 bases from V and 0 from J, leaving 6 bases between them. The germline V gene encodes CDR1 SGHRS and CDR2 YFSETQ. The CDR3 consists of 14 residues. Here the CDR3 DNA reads TGCGCCAGCAGCTTGGACCTCGTGAACACTGAAGCTTTCTTT. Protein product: CASSLDLVNTEAFF.